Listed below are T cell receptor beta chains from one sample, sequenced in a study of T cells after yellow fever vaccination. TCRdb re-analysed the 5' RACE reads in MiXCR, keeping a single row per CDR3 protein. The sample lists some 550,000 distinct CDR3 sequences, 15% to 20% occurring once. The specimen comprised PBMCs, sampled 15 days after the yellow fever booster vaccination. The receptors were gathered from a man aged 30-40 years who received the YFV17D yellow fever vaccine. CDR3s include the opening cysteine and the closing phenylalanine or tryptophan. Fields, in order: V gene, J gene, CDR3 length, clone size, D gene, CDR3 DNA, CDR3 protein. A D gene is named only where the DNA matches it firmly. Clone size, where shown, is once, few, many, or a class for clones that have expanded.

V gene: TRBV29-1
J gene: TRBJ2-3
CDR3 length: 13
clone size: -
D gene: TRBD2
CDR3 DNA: TGCAGCGGGACCGGGACTAGAACAGATACGCAGTATTTT
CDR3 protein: CSGTGTRTDTQYF

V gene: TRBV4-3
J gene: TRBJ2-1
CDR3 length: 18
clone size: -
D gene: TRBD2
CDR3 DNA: TGCGCCAGCAGCCAAGATCCAACCGGGACTAGCGGCTACAATGAGCAGTTCTTC
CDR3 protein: CASSQDPTGTSGYNEQFF

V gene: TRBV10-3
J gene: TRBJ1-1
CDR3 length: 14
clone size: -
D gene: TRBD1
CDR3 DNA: TGTGCCATCAGTCGGGGACAGCGTGACACTGAAGCTTTCTTT
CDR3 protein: CAISRGQRDTEAFF

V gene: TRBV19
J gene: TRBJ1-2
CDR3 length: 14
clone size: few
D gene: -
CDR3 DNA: TGTGCCAGTAGTATGGGCCCAGGATTTTATGGCTACACCTTC
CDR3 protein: CASSMGPGFYGYTF

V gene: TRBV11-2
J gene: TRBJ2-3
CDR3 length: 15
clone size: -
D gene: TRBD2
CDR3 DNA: TGTGCCAGCAGCCCGGTGGCGGGAGGAGACTTTACGCAGTATTTT
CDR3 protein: CASSPVAGGDFTQYF

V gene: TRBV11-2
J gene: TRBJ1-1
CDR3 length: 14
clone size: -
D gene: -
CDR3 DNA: TGTGCCAGCAGCCTTCAAACGGACATCTCTGAAGCTTTCTTT
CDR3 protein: CASSLQTDISEAFF

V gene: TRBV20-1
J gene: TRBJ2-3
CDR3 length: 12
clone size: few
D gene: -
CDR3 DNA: TGCAGTGCTAGATTGACGGAAAATACGCAGTATTTT
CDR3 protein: CSARLTENTQYF

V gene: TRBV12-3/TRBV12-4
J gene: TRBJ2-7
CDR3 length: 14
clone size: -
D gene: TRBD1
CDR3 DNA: TGTGCCAGCAGTCGCGAGACAGGGTTAAGCGAGCAGTACTTC
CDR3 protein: CASSRETGLSEQYF

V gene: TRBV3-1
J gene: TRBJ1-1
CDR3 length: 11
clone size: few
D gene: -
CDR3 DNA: TGTGCCAGCAGCCAAGGGCGGGAAGCTTTCTTT
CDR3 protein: CASSQGREAFF

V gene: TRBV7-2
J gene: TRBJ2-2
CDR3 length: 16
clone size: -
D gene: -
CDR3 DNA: TGTGCCAGCACCGCCTTGGGGACATTTGGGCCCGGGGAGCTGTTTTTT
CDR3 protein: CASTALGTFGPGELFF

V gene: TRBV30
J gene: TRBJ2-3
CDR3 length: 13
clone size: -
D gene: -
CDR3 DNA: TGTGCCTGGAGTTTTCAGGCGGGAGATACGCAGTATTTT
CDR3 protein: CAWSFQAGDTQYF

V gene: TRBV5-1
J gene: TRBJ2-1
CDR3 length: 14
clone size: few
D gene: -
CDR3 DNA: TGCGCCAGCAGCCAGGGCAACTCCTACAATGAGCAGTTCTTC
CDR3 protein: CASSQGNSYNEQFF

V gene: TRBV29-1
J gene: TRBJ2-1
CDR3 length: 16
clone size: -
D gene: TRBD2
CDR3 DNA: TGCAGCGTTGAAGTCGGTCTGGGACTAGGAAACAATGAGCAGTTCTTC
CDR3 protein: CSVEVGLGLGNNEQFF

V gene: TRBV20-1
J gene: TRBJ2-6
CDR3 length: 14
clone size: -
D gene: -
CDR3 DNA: TGCAGTGCTAGGAAGGAGGCTGGGGCCAACGTCCTGACTTTC
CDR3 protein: CSARKEAGANVLTF

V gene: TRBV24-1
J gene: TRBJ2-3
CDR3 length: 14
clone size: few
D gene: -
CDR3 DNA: TGTGCCACCAGTGACCCGGCCCGCACAGATACGCAGTATTTT
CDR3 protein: CATSDPARTDTQYF

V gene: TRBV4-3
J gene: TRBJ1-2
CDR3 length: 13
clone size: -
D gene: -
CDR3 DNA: TGCGCCAGCAGCCAACAGGGGTACTATGGCTACACCTTC
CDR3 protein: CASSQQGYYGYTF

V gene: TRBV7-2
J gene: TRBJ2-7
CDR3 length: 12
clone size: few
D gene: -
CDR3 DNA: TGTGCCAGCAGCTTAGATGTCGGGGTGAAGTACTTC
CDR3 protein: CASSLDVGVKYF

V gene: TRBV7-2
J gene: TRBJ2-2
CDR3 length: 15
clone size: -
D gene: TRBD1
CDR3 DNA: TGTGCCAGCAGCTTAACAGGGGATGGCACCGGGGAGCTGTTTTTT
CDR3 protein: CASSLTGDGTGELFF

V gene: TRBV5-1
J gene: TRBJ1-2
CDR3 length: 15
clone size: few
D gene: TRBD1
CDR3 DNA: TGCGCCAGCGGGACTGGGACAGCTATATCCTATGGCTACACCTTC
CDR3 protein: CASGTGTAISYGYTF

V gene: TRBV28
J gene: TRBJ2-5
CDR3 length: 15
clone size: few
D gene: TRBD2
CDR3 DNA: TGTGCCAGCAGCATTAGCGGGATAGGGGCAGAGACCCAGTACTTC
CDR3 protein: CASSISGIGAETQYF

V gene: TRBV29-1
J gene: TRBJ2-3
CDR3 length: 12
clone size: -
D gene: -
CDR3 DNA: TGCAGCACGAGGGGTAACACAGATACGCAGTATTTT
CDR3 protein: CSTRGNTDTQYF

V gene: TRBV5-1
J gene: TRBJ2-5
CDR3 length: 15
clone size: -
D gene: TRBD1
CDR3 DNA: TGCGCCAGCAATCCGGGACAGGGCATAGAAGAGACCCAGTACTTC
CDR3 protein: CASNPGQGIEETQYF

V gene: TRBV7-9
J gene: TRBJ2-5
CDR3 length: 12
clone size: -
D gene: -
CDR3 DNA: TGTGCCAGCAGGAGGGACCAAGAGACCCAGTACTTC
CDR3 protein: CASRRDQETQYF

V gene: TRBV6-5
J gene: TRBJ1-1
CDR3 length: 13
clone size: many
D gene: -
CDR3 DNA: TGTGCCAGCAGTTCGACAGGGAACACTGAAGCTTTCTTT
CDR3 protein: CASSSTGNTEAFF

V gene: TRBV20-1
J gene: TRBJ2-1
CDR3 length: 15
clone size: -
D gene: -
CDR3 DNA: TGCAGTGCTAGTAGACCCCTTGAGGGGGGGGCTGAGCAGTTCTTC
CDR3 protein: CSASRPLEGGAEQFF

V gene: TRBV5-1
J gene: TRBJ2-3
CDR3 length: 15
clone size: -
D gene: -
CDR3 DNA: TGCGCCAGCAGCTTAGCGGACTTTGTTCCGGATACGCAGTATTTT
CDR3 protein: CASSLADFVPDTQYF

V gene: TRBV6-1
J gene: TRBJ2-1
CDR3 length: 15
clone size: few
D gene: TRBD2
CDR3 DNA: TGTGCCAGCACGCTAGCGGACCCGAACTACAATGAGCAGTTCTTC
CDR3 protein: CASTLADPNYNEQFF

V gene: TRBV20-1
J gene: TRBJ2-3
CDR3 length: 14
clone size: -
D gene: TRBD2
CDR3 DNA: TGCAGTGCTTTAGCGGGAGGCAACACAGATACGCAGTATTTT
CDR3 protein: CSALAGGNTDTQYF

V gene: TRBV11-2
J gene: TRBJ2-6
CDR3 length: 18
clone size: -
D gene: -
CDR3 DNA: TGTGCCAGCATCCCCCAGGTTCTTTCAAACTCTGGGGCCAACGTCCTGACTTTC
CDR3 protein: CASIPQVLSNSGANVLTF

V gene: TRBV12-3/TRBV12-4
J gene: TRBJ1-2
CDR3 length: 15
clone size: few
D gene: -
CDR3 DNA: TGTGCCAGCAGTCCCCACCAGGGACTAAACTATGGCTACACCTTC
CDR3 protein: CASSPHQGLNYGYTF

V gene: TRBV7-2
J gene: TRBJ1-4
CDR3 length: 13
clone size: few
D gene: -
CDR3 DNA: TGTGCCAGCGCATGGGGAGATGGTGAAAAACTGTTTTTT
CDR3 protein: CASAWGDGEKLFF

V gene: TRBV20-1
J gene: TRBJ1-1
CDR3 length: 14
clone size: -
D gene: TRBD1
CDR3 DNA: TGCAGTGCTTACGACAGGGTGGTGCACACTGAAGCTTTCTTT
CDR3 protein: CSAYDRVVHTEAFF

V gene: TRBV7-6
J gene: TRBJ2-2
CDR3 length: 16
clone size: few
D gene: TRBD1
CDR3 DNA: TGTGCCAGCAGCTTAAGGGGACAGCTTCAAACCGGGGAGCTGTTTTTT
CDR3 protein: CASSLRGQLQTGELFF

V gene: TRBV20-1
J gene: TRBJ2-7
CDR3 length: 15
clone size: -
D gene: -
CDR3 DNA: TGCAGTGCTAGTGGTGGGACTGGAAGCTCCTACGAGCAGTACTTC
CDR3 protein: CSASGGTGSSYEQYF

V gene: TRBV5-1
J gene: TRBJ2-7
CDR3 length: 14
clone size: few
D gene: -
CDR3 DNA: TGCGCCAGCAGCTTGTCAGGGAGATTCTACGAGCAGTACTTC
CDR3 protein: CASSLSGRFYEQYF

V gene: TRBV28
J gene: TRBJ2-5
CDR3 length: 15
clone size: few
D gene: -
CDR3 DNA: TGTGCCAGCAGTCAACAATACAGGGTGCAAGAGACCCAGTACTTC
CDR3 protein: CASSQQYRVQETQYF

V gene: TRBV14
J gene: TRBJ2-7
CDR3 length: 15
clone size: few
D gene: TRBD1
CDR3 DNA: TGTGCCAGCAGGCGGACCGGGACAGGGGGCGGCGAGCAGTACTTC
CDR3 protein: CASRRTGTGGGEQYF

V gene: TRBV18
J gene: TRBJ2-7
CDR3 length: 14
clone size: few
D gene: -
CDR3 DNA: TGTGCCAGCTCACCAGACAGCGTCGCCTACGAGCAGTACTTC
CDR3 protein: CASSPDSVAYEQYF

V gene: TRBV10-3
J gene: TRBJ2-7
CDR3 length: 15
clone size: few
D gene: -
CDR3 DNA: TGTGCCATCAGTGAGTCGGGCAGGGCAGTTTACGAGCAGTACTTC
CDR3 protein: CAISESGRAVYEQYF

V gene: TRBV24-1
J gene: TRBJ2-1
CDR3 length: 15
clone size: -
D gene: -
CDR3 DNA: TGTGCCACCAGTGATCCGGGACGGAGCGAGAATGAGCAGTTCTTC
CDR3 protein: CATSDPGRSENEQFF

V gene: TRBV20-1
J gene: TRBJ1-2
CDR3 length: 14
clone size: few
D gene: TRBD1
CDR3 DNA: TGCAGTGCTAGAGAGAAGACAGGGAACTATGGCTACACCTTC
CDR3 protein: CSAREKTGNYGYTF

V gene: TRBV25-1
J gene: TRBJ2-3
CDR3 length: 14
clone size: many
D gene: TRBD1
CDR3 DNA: TGTGCCAGCAGTGAAGAGGGGGCCACAGATACGCAGTATTTT
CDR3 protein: CASSEEGATDTQYF

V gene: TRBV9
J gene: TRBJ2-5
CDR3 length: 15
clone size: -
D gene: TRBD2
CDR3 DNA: TGTGCCAGCAGCGTTTGGGTAGCGGGATCGGAGACCCAGTACTTC
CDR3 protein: CASSVWVAGSETQYF

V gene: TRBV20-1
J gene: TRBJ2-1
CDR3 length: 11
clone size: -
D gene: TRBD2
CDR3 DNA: TGCAGTGCTAGGAGCGGGGCCTCCCAGTTCTTC
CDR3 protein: CSARSGASQFF

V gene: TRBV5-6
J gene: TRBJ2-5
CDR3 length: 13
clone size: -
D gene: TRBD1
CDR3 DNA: TGTGCCAGCAGCGGGACAGGGGGAGAGACCCAGTACTTC
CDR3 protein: CASSGTGGETQYF

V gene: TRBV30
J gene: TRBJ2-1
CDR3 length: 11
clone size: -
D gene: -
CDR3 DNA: TGTGCCTGGAGTGTACACGGGTACCAATTCTTC
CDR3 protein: CAWSVHGYQFF

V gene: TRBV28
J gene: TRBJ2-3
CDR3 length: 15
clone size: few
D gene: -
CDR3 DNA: TGTGCCAGCAGTTTACAGTGGCGGAGCACAGATACGCAGTATTTT
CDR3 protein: CASSLQWRSTDTQYF

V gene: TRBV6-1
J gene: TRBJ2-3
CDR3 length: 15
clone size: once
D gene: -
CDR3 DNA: TGTGCCAGCGCGGGTGGTACGGGGGTGGTAGATACGCAGTATTTT
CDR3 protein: CASAGGTGVVDTQYF

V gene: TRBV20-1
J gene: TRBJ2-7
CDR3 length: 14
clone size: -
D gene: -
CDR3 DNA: TGCAGTGCTAGAGTGGGGTCTAGCTCCTACGAGCAGTACTTC
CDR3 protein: CSARVGSSSYEQYF

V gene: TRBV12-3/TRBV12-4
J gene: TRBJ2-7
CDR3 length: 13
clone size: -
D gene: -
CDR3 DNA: TGTGCCAGCACCAACTCAGCGGGCCGGGAGCAGTACTTC
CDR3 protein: CASTNSAGREQYF

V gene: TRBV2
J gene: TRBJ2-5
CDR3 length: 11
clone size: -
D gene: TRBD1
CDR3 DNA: TGTGCTCAAACAGGGGGTGTGACCCAGTACTTC
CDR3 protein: CAQTGGVTQYF

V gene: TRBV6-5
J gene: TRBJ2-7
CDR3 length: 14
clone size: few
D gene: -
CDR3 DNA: TGTGCCAGCAGTTACTCGAGCCAGGGCCACGAGCAGTACTTC
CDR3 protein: CASSYSSQGHEQYF

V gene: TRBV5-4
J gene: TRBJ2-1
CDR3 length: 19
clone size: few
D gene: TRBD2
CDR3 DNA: TGTGCCAGCAGCTTGTCGCTAGCGGGAGGGCCTAGGACCTACAATGAGCAGTTCTTC
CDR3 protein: CASSLSLAGGPRTYNEQFF

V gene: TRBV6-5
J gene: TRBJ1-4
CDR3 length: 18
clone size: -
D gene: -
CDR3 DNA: TGTGCCAGCAGTTACCTTCCAGCGCCGCTACCAACTAATGAAAAACTGTTTTTT
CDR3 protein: CASSYLPAPLPTNEKLFF

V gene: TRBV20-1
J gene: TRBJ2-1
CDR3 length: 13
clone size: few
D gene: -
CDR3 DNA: TGCAGTGTGGCGGGGCAGACCTACAATGAGCAGTTCTTC
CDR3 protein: CSVAGQTYNEQFF

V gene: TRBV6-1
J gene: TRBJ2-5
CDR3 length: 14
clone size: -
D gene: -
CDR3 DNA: TGTGCCAGCATCCGAGGACACGACCCCCGGACCCAGTACTTC
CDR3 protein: CASIRGHDPRTQYF

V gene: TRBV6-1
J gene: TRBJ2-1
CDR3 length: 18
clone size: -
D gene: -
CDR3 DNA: TGTGCCAGCAGCCCGGCCGGGACGCACCTAAGCTCCTACAATGAGCAGTTCTTC
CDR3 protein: CASSPAGTHLSSYNEQFF

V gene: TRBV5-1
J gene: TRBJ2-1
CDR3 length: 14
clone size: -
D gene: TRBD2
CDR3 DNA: TGCGCCAGCGCGGGGGGCGGGAGTGTCGATGAGCAGTTCTTC
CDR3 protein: CASAGGGSVDEQFF

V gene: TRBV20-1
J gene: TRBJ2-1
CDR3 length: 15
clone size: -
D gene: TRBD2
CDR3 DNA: TGCAGTGCTAGGGGGACTAGCGGGAGATTCGATGAGCAGTTCTTC
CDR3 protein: CSARGTSGRFDEQFF

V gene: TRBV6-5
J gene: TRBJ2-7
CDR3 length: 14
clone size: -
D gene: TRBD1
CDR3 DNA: TGTGCCAGCAGTTTCGGACAGGGGAACGACGAGCAGTACTTC
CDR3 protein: CASSFGQGNDEQYF